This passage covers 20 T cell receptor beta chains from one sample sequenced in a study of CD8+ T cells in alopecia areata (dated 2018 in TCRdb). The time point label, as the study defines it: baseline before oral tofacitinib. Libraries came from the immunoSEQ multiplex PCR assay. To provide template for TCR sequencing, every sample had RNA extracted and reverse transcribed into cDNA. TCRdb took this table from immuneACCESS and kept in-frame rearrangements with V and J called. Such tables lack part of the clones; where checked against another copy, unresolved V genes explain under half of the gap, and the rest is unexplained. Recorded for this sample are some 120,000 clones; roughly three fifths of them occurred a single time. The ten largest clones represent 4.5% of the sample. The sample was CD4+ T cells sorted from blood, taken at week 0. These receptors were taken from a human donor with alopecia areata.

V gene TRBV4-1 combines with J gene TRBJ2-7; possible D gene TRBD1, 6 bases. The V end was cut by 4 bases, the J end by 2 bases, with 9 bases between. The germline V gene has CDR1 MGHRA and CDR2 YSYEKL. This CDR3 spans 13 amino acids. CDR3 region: CASSRQETYEQYF. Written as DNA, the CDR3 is TGCGCCAGCAGCCGACAGGAGACCTACGAGCAGTACTTC.

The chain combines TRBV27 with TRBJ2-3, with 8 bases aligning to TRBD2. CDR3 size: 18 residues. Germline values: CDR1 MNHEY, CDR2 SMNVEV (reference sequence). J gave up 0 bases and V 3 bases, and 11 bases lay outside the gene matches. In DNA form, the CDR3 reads TGTGCCAGCAGTTTTGGGCGGGAGGTTGGTTCGAGCACAGATACGCAGTATTTT. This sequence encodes CASSFGREVGSSTDTQYF.

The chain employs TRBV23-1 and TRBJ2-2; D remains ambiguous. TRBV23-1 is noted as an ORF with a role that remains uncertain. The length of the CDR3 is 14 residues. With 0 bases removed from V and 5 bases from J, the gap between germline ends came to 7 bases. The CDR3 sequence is CASSQSQETGELFF. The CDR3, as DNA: TGCGCCAGCAGTCAATCGCAGGAAACCGGGGAGCTGTTTTTT.

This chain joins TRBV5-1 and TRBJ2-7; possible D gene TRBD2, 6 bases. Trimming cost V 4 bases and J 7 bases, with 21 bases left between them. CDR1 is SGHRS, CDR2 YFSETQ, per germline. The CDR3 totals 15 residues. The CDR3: CASSQGPSANREQYF. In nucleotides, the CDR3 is TGCGCCAGCAGCCAGGGTCCTAGCGCAAATCGTGAGCAGTACTTC. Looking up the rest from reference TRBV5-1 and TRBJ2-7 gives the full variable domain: KAGVTQTPRYLIKTRGQQVTLSCSPISGHRSVSWYQQTPGQGLQFLFEYFSETQRNKGNFPGRFSGRQFSNSRSEMNVSTLELGDSALYLCASSQGPSANREQYFGPGTRLTVT.

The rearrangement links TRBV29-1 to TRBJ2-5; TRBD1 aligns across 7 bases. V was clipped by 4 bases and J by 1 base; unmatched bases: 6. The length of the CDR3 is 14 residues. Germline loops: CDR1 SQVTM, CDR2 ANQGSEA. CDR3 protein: CSVVGTELQETQYF. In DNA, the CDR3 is TGCAGCGTTGTGGGGACAGAACTCCAAGAGACCCAGTACTTC.

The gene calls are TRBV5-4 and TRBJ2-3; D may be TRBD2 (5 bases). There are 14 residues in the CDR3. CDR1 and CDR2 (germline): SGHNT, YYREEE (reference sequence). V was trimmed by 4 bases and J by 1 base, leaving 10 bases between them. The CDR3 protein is CASSGNSGTDTQYF. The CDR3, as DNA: TGTGCCAGCAGCGGGAATAGCGGCACAGATACGCAGTATTTT.

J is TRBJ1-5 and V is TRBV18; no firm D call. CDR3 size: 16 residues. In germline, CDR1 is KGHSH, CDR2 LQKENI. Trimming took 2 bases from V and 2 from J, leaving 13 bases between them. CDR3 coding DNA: TGTGCCAGCTCACCATCGACCAGCGACGGCAATCAGCCCCAGCATTTT. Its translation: CASSPSTSDGNQPQHF.

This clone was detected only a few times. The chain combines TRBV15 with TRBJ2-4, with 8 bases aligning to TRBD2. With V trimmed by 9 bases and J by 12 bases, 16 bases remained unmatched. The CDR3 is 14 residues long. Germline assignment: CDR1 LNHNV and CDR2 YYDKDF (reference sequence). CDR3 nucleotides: TGTGCCACGTGCGGGGGGCCCGACGTAGCAGCTCAGTACTTC. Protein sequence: CATCGGPDVAAQYF.

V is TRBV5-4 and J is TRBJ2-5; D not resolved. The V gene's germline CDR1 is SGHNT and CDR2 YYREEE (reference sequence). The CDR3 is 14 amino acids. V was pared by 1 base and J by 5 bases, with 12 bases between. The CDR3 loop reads CASSLWQAEETQYF. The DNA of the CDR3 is TGTGCCAGCAGCTTGTGGCAGGCGGAGGAGACCCAGTACTTC.

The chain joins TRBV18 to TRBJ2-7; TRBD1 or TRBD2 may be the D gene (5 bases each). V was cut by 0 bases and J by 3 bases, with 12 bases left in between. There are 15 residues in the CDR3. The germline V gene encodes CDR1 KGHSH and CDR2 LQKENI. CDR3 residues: CASSPPWAGSYEQYF. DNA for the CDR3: TGTGCCAGCTCACCACCGTGGGCAGGGAGCTACGAGCAGTACTTC.

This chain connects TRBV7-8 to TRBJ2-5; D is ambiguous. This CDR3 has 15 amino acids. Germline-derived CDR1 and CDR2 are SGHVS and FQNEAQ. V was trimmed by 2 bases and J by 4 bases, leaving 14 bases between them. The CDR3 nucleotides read TGTGCCAGCAGCTTAATCTGGGGTGCGCGAGAGACCCAGTACTTC. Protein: CASSLIWGARETQYF.

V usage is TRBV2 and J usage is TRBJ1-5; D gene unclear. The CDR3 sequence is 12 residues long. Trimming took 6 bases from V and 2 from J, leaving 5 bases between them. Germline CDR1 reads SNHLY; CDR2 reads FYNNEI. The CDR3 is CASSPGNQPQHF. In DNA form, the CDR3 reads TGTGCCAGCAGCCCGGGCAATCAGCCCCAGCATTTT.

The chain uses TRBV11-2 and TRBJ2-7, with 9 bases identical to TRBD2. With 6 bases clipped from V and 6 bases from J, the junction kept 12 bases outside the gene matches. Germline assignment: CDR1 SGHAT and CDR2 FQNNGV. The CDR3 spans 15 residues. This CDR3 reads CASRTSSGSVAEQYF. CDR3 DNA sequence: TGTGCCAGCAGAACCAGTAGCGGGAGCGTTGCCGAGCAGTACTTC. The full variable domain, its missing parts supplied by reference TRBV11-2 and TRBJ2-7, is EAGVAQSPRYKIIEKRQSVAFWCNPISGHATLYWYQQILGQGPKLLIQFQNNGVVDDSQLPKDRFSAERLKGVDSTLKIQPAKLEDSAVYLCASRTSSGSVAEQYFGPGTRLTVT.

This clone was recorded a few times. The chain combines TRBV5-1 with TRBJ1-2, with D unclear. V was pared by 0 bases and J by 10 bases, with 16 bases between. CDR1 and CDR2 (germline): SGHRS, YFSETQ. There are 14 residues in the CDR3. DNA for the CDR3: TGCGCCAGCAGCTTGGTATCGGTCGGCGGAGACTACACCTTC. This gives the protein CASSLVSVGGDYTF.

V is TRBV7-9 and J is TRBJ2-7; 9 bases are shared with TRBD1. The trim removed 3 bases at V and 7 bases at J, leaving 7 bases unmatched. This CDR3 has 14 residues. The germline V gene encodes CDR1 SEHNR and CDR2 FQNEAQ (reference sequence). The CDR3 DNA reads TGTGCCAGCAGCTTGGGGACAGGGTTTTGGGAGCAGTACTTC. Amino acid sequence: CASSLGTGFWEQYF. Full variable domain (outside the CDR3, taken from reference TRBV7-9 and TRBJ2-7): DTGVSQNPRHKITKRGQNVTFRCDPISEHNRLYWYRQTLGQGPEFLTYFQNEAQLEKSRLLSDRFSAERPKGSFSTLEIQRTEQGDSAMYLCASSLGTGFWEQYFGPGTRLTVT.

The CDR3, as DNA: TGCGCCAGCAGCTTGGTTACAGGGGGCGCCGAAGCTTTCTTT. It yields the protein CASSLVTGGAEAFF. The chain couples TRBV5-1 to TRBJ1-1, with TRBD1 matching 9 bases. V was clipped by 0 bases and J by 8 bases; unmatched bases: 5. CDR3 size: 14 residues. Germline lookup yields CDR1 SGHRS and CDR2 YFSETQ. Variable domain in full (rest from reference TRBV5-1 and TRBJ1-1): KAGVTQTPRYLIKTRGQQVTLSCSPISGHRSVSWYQQTPGQGLQFLFEYFSETQRNKGNFPGRFSGRQFSNSRSEMNVSTLELGDSALYLCASSLVTGGAEAFFGQGTRLTVV.

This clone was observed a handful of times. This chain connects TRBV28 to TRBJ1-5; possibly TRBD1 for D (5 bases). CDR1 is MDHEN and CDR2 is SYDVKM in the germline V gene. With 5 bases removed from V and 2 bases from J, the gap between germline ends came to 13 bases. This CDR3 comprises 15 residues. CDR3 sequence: CASSPRQLGNQPQHF. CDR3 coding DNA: TGTGCCAGCAGTCCCAGACAGCTAGGCAATCAGCCCCAGCATTTT.

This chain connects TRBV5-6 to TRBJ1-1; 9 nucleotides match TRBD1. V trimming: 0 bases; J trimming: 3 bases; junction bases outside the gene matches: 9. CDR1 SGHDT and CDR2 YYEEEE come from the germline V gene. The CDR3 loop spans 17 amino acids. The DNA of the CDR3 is TGTGCCAGCAGCTTGGGGACAGGGGTACGGACTTACACTGAAGCTTTCTTT. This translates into CASSLGTGVRTYTEAFF.

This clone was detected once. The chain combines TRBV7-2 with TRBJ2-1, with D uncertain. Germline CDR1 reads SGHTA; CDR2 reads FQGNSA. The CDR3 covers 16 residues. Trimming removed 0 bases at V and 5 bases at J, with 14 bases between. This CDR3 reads CASSLAATGVDNEQFF. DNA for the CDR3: TGTGCCAGCAGCTTAGCGGCAACCGGAGTCGACAATGAGCAGTTCTTC.

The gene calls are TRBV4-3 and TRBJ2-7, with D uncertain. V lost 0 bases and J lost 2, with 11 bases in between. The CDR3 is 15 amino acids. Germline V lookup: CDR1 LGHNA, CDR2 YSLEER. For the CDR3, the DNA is TGCGCCAGCAGCCAAGACGTGGGTTATACCTACGAGCAGTACTTC. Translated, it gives CASSQDVGYTYEQYF.